The present TCR beta chain was sequenced within a study of T cells in Graves' hyperthyroidism and ophthalmopathy. This clonotype was counted ten times or more. This CDR3 has 13 residues. The V end lost 2 bases, the J end lost 2 bases, and 6 bases lay between the germline ends. Germline CDR1 MNHEY, CDR2 SMNVEV (reference sequence). On the basis of clinical symptoms, serum thyroxine and TRAb, thyroid ultrasound and orbital computed tomography, diagnoses were made. What was amplified from RNA transcripts were TCR beta CDR3 regions. With the HTBI primer set, the TCR CDR3 went through a first round of RT-PCR. TCRdb re-called the multiplex PCR reads through MiXCR, storing one row per CDR3 protein. The data show 500,000 to 650,000 distinct CDR3 sequences, roughly 15% seen once.

The chain uses TRBV27 and TRBJ2-5; the D is unclear. This clonotype was obtained from a woman between 45 and 65 years old with Graves' ophthalmopathy. The specimen sequenced was blood. The CDR3 here is CASSLRIQETQYF. The CDR3 nucleotides read TGTGCCAGCAGTTTAAGGATTCAAGAGACCCAGTACTTC.